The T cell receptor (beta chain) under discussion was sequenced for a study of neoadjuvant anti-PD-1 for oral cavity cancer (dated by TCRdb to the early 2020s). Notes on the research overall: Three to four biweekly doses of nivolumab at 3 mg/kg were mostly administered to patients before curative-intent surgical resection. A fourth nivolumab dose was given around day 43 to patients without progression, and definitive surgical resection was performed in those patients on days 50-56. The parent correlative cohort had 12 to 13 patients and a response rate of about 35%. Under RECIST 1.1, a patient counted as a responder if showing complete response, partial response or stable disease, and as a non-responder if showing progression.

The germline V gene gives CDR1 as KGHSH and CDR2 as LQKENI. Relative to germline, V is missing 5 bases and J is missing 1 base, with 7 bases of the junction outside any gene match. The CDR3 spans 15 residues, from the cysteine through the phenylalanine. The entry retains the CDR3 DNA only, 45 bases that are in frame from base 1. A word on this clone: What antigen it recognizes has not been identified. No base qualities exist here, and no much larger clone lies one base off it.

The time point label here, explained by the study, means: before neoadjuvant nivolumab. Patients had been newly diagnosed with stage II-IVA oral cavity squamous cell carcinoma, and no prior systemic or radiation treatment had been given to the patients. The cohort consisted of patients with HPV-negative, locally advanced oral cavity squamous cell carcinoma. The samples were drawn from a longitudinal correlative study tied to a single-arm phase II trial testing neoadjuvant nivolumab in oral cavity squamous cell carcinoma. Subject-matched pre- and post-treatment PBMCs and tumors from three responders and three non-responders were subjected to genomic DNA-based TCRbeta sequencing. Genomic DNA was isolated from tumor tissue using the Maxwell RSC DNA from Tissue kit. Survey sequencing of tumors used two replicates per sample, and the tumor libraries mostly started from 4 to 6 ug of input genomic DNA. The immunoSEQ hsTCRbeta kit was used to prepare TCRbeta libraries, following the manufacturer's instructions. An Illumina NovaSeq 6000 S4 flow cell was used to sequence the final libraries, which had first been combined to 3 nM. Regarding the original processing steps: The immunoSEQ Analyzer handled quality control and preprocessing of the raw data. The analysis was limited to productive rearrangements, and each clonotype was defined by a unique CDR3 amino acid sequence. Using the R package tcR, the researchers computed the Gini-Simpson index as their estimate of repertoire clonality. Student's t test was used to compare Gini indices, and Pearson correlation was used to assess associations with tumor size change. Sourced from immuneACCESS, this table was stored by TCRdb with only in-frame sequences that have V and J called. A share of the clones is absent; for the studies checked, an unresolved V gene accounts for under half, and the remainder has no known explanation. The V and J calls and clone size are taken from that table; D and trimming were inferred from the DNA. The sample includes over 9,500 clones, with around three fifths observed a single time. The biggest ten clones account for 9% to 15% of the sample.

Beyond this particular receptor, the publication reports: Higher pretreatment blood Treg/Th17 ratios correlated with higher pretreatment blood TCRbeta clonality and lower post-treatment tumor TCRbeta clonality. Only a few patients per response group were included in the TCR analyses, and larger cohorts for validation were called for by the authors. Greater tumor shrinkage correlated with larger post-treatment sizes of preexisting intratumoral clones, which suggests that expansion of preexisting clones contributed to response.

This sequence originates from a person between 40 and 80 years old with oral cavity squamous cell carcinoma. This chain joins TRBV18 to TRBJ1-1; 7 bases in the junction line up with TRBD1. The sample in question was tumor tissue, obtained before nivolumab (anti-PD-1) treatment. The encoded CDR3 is CASSYMTGKNTEAFF. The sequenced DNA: TGTGCCAGCTCATATATGACAGGGAAGAACACTGAAGCTTTCTTT.